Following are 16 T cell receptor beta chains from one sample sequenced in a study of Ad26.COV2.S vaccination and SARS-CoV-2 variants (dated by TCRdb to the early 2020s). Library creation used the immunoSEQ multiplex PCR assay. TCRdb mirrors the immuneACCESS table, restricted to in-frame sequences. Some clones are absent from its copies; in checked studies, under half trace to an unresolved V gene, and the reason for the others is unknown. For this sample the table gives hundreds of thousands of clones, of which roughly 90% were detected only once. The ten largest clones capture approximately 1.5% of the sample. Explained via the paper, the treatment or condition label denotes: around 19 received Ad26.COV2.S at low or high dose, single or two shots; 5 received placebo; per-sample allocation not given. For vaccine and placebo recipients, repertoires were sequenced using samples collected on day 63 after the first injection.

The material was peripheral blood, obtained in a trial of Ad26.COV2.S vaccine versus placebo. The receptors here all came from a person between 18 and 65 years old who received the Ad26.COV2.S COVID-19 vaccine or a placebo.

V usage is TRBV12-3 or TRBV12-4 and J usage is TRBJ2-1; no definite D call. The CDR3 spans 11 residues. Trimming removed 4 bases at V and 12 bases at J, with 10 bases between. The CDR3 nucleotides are TGTGCCAGCAGTTCGGACGTCGGGCAGTTCTTC. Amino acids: CASSSDVGQFF.

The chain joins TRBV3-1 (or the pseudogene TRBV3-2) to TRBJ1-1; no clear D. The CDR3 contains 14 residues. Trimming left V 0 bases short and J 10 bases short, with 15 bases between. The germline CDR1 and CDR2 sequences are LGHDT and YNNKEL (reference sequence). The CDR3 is CASSQDSMGPRAFF. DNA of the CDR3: TGTGCCAGCAGCCAAGACTCGATGGGCCCGAGAGCTTTCTTT.

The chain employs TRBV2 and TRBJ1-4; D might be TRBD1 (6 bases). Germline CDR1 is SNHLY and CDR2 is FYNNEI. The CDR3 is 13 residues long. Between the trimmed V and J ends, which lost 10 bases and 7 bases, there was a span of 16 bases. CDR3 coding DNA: TGTGCCACTTCAACAGGGTGGAGTGAAAAACTGTTTTTT. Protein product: CATSTGWSEKLFF.

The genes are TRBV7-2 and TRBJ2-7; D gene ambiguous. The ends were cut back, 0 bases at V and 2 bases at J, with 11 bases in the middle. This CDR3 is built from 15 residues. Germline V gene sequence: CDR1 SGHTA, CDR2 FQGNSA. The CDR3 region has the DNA TGTGCCAGCAGCTTAGCTCCCTTGGCGGCCTACGAGCAGTACTTC. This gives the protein CASSLAPLAAYEQYF. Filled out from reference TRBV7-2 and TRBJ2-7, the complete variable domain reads GAGVSQSPSNKVTEKGKDVELRCDPISGHTALYWYRQSLGQGLEFLIYFQGNSAPDKSGLPSDRFSAERTGGSVSTLTIQRTQQEDSAVYLCASSLAPLAAYEQYFGPGTRLTVT.

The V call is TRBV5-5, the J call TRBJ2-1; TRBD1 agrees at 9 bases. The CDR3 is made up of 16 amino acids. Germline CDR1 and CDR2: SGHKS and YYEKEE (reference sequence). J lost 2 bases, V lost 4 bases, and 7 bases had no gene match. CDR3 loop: CASSNPGQGTYNEQFF. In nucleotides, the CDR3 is TGTGCCAGCAGCAACCCGGGACAGGGCACCTACAATGAGCAGTTCTTC.

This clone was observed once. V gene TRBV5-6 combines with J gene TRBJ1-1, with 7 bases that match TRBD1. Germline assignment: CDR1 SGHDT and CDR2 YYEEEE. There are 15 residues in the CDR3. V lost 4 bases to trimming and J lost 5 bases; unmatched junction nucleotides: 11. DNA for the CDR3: TGTGCCAGCAGCATCGACAGGGAGAGGTGGACTGAAGCTTTCTTT. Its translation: CASSIDRERWTEAFF.

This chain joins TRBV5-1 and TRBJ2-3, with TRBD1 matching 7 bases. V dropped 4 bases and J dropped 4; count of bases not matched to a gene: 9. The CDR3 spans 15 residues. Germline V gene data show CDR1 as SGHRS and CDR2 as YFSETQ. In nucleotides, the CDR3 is TGCGCCAGCAGCCCCACGGACAGGTTCGCAGATACGCAGTATTTT. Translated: CASSPTDRFADTQYF.

The CDR3 coding sequence is TGCGCCAGCAGTGAGATCGGGGAGCTGTTTTTT. Protein product: CASSEIGELFF. This sequence joins TRBV10-2 and TRBJ2-2; D gene uncertain. This CDR3 has 11 amino acids. Deletions cut 2 bases from V and 7 bases from J, with 2 bases between. Germline loops: CDR1 WSHSY, CDR2 SAAADI.

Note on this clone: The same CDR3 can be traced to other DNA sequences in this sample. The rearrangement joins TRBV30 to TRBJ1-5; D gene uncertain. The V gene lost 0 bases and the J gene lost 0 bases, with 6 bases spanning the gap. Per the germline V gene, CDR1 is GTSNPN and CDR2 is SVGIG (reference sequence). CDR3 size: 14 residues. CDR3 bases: TGTGCCTGGAGTGTCGGGGTTAGCAATCAGCCCCAGCATTTT. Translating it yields CAWSVGVSNQPQHF.

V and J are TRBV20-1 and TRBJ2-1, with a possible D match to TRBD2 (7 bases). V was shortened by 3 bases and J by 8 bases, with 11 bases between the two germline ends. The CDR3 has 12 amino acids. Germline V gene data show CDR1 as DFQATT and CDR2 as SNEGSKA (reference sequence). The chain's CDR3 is CSASGGAYEQFF. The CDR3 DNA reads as TGCAGTGCTAGTGGGGGGGCCTATGAGCAGTTCTTC.

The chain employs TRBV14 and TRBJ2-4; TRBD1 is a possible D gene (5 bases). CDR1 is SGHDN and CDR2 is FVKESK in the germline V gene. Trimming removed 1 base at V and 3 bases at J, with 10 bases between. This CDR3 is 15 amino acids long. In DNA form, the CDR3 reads TGTGCCAGCAGCCAAGTAGGGGATGGCAAAAACATTCAGTACTTC. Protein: CASSQVGDGKNIQYF.

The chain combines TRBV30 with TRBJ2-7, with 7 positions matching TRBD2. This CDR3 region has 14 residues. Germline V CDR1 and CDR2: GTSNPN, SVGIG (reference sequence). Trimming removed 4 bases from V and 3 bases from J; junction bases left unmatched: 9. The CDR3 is CAWKRDGEGYEQYF. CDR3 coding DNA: TGTGCCTGGAAAAGGGACGGGGAGGGCTACGAGCAGTACTTC.

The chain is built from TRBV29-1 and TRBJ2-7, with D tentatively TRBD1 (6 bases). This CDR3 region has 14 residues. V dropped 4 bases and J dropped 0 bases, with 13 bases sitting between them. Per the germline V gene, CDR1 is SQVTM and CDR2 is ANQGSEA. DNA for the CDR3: TGCAGCGTTGGTTGGACAGCGTACTCCTACGAGCAGTACTTC. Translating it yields CSVGWTAYSYEQYF.

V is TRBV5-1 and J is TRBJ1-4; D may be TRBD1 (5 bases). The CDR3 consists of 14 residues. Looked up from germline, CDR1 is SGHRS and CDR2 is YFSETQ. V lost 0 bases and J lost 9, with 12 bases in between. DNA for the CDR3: TGCGCCAGCAGCTTGGAACCTCCAGGGAAAAAACTGTTTTTT. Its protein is CASSLEPPGKKLFF. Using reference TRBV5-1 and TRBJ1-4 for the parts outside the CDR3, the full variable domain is KAGVTQTPRYLIKTRGQQVTLSCSPISGHRSVSWYQQTPGQGLQFLFEYFSETQRNKGNFPGRFSGRQFSNSRSEMNVSTLELGDSALYLCASSLEPPGKKLFFGSGTQLSVL.

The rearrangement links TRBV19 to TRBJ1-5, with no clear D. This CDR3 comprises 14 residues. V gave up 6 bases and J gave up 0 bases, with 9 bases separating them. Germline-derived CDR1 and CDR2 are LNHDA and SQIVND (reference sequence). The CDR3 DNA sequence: TGTGCCAGTAGCCCGGACCGTAGCAATCAGCCCCAGCATTTT. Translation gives CASSPDRSNQPQHF.

As DNA, the CDR3 is TGCAGTGCTAGTGCCTCCGGACAGGGCGGAAACACCATATATTTT. Protein sequence: CSASASGQGGNTIYF. The chain is built from TRBV20-1 and TRBJ1-3, with 8 bases matching TRBD1. Germline V lookup: CDR1 DFQATT, CDR2 SNEGSKA (reference sequence). V trimming: 3 bases; J trimming: 4 bases; junction bases outside the gene matches: 8. There are 15 residues in the CDR3.